This TCR beta chain appears in the sequencing data of a study of shared clonotypes between healthy human individuals. V was clipped by 4 bases and J by 8 bases, with 14 bases between them. Germline CDR1 and CDR2: SGHAT and FQNNGV. This CDR3 contains 13 residues. Donation came from healthy HIV-negative adults that had no recent acute infections or vaccinations. Libraries were prepared by immunoSEQ multiplex PCR; TCRdb keeps only in-frame clonotypes and omits some of them. Of about 2,500,000 clones listed, roughly nine tenths are singletons. Input material: naive CD4+ T cells sorted from blood. This sample's subset: CD45RA+ positively selected. This TCR was sampled from a man aged 18 to 30 in good health. The chain recombines TRBV11-2 with TRBJ1-1; a possible D gene is TRBD1 (6 bases). The DNA for the CDR3 is TGTGCCAGCAGCTCCACCGGGACACGCGAAGCTTTCTTT. Its translation: CASSSTGTREAFF.